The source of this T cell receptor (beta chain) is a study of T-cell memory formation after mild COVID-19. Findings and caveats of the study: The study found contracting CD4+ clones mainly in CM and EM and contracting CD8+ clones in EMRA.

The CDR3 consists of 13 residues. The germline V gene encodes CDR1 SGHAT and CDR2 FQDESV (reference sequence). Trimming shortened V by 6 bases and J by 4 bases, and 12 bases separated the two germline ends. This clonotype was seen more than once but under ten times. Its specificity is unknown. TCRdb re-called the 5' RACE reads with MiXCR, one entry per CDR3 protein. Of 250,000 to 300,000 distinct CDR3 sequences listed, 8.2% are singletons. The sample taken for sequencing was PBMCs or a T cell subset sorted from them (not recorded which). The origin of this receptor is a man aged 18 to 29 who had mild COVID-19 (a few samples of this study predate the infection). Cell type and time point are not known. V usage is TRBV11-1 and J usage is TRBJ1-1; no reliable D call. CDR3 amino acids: CASSSSLATEAFF. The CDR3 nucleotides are TGTGCCAGCAGTTCGTCTCTCGCCACTGAAGCTTTCTTT. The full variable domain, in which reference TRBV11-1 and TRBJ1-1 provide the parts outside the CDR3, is EAEVAQSPRYKITEKSQAVAFWCDPISGHATLYWYRQILGQGPELLVQFQDESVVDDSQLPKDRFSAERLKGVDSTLKIQPAELGDSAMYLCASSSSLATEAFFGQGTRLTVV.